What follows is one TCR beta chain and its context. This record belongs to a study of blood T cells in healthy people across ages. The CDR3 is 11 amino acids. Trimming left V 4 bases short and J 13 bases short, with 11 bases between. Combining a sample-barcoded 5' primer with a J-beta primer mix, a second PCR ran for roughly 7 to 12 cycles. From the 5' RACE reads, TCRdb called clonotypes with MiXCR, one entry per CDR3 protein. The sample lists about a million distinct CDR3 sequences, roughly 51% occurring once. Sequenced input: blood. The J gene is TRBJ2-4, the V gene TRBV12-3 or TRBV12-4; D not certain. The sequence was obtained from a woman aged 55-70 years in good health. CDR3 residues: CASSSRKEQYF. CDR3 bases: TGTGCCAGCAGTTCGCGAAAGGAGCAGTACTTC.